Following are 20 T cell receptor beta chains from one sample sequenced in a study of beta chain features in type 1 diabetes. Study observations and caveats: Moderate yet significant TCRB CDR3 shortening was seen in Type 1 diabetes patients in all four CD4+ subsets.

Expressed TCRB transcripts were sequenced because the entire RNA isolate underwent reverse transcription. The assay was immunoSEQ multiplex PCR, and TCRdb's table has in-frame clones only and misses some. The table has 150,000 to 180,000 clones, over 9% seen once. For these receptors, no antigen is known. Material for sequencing was central memory CD4+ T cells from blood. The origin of the receptors is a man aged 25-40 years with type 1 diabetes.

The chain couples TRBV4-2 to TRBJ1-5; D is unclear. Germline values: CDR1 LGHNA, CDR2 YNFKEQ. The CDR3 is 15 residues long. V lost 0 bases and J 3 bases, leaving 9 bases between the germline ends. CDR3 nucleotide sequence: TGTGCCAGCAGCCAAGAGAGAGGTTACAATCAGCCCCAGCATTTT. Translated: CASSQERGYNQPQHF.

The J gene is TRBJ2-5, the V gene TRBV4-3; 7 nucleotides match TRBD2. Trimming at V came to 1 base and at J to 6 bases, leaving 11 bases not matched to a gene. Germline V CDR1 and CDR2: LGHNA, YSLEER. The CDR3 loop spans 16 amino acids. The CDR3 DNA follows: TGCGCCAGCAGCCAAGGGATGGCGGGAGTACGGCAGACCCAGTACTTC. This sequence encodes CASSQGMAGVRQTQYF.

The chain employs TRBV29-1 and TRBJ2-3; the D gene is possibly TRBD2 (6 bases). Germline CDR1 reads SQVTM; CDR2 reads ANQGSEA. The V gene lost 6 bases and the J gene lost 4 bases, with 20 bases spanning the gap. The CDR3 has 15 amino acids. CDR3 sequence: CSVSFGGSNADTQYF. Written as DNA, the CDR3 is TGCAGCGTGTCCTTCGGAGGGAGCAACGCAGATACGCAGTATTTT.

This clone occurred a few times. The J gene is TRBJ2-3, the V gene TRBV5-1; TRBD1 aligns across 9 bases. The CDR3 has 14 amino acids. The V gene's germline CDR1 is SGHRS and CDR2 YFSETQ. J gave up 3 bases and V 6 bases, and 5 bases lay outside the gene matches. The CDR3 region is CASNVGTGTDTQYF. CDR3 DNA: TGCGCCAGCAACGTCGGGACAGGGACAGATACGCAGTATTTT.

Comment on this clone: One junction end disagrees with the germline gene, perhaps due to a read error. V and J are TRBV28 and TRBJ1-2; D gene ambiguous. CDR1 is MDHEN and CDR2 is SYDVKM in the germline V gene. The CDR3 has 14 residues. CDR3 DNA: TGTGCCAGCAGTCCCGCCGGGAACCCTCTTGGCCACACCTTC. As protein: CASSPAGNPLGHTF.

This clone was seen a few times. The chain is built from TRBV30 and TRBJ1-1; D ambiguous. The CDR3 loop spans 10 amino acids. Germline assignment: CDR1 GTSNPN and CDR2 SVGIG (reference sequence). Deletions cut 4 bases from V and 8 bases from J, with 8 bases between. CDR3 loop: CAWMVVEAFF. As DNA, the CDR3 is TGTGCCTGGATGGTAGTGGAAGCTTTCTTT.

The chain employs TRBV4-3 and TRBJ2-3, with 11 bases fitting TRBD2. Germline CDR1 is LGHNA and CDR2 is YSLEER. V lost 1 base and J lost 0; bases outside the gene matches: 6. The CDR3 loop spans 18 amino acids. DNA of the CDR3: TGCGCCAGCAGCCAAGTTCTAGCGGGAGGCCCCAGCACAGATACGCAGTATTTT. Translating it yields CASSQVLAGGPSTDTQYF.

The V call is TRBV19, the J call TRBJ2-1; D gene uncertain. With 5 bases removed from V and 4 bases from J, the gap between germline ends came to 3 bases. The CDR3 is 11 residues long. Germline CDR1 reads LNHDA; CDR2 reads SQIVND (reference sequence). In DNA form, the CDR3 reads TGTGCCAGTAGTTCTTACAATGAGCAGTTCTTC. Translating gives CASSSYNEQFF.

The table lists this clone with a few counts. The chain uses TRBV2 and TRBJ2-1; perhaps TRBD2 as D (5 bases). Germline-derived CDR1 and CDR2 are SNHLY and FYNNEI. The ends were cut back, 8 bases at V and 0 bases at J, with 14 bases in the middle. The CDR3 runs 15 residues. The CDR3 protein is CASWERTGSYNEQFF. The CDR3 bases are TGTGCCAGCTGGGAGAGGACGGGCTCCTACAATGAGCAGTTCTTC.

This clone was recorded a few times. V usage is TRBV4-3 and J usage is TRBJ2-7, with D possibly TRBD2 on 6 matching bases. This CDR3 is built from 17 residues. V shed 0 bases and J shed 7 bases, with 22 bases lying between them. Germline-derived CDR1 and CDR2 are LGHNA and YSLEER. This CDR3 is CASSQDSAGTTGREQYF. In nucleotides, the CDR3 is TGCGCCAGCAGCCAAGATTCAGCGGGCACTACGGGGAGGGAGCAGTACTTC.

This chain links TRBV5-1 with TRBJ2-2, with D maybe TRBD2 (6 bases). This CDR3 contains 14 residues. V was trimmed by 0 bases and J by 5 bases, leaving 8 bases between them. CDR1 and CDR2 from the germline V gene are SGHRS and YFSETQ. The CDR3 sequence is CASSLVEGTGELFF. CDR3 bases: TGCGCCAGCAGCTTGGTGGAGGGTACCGGGGAGCTGTTTTTT.

This clone turned up a few times. J is TRBJ1-5 and V is TRBV28; D remains ambiguous. V was clipped by 6 bases and J by 4 bases, with 7 bases between them. The CDR3 is 12 residues long. Per the germline V gene, CDR1 is MDHEN and CDR2 is SYDVKM. This CDR3 reads CASSKLNQPQHF. CDR3 DNA sequence: TGTGCCAGCAGCAAACTTAATCAGCCCCAGCATTTT.

The chain uses TRBV11-1 and TRBJ1-3; D perhaps matches TRBD1 (6 bases). Germline V gives CDR1 SGHAT, CDR2 FQDESV (reference sequence). There are 14 residues in the CDR3. Deletions cut 2 bases from V and 4 bases from J, with 9 bases between. This CDR3 reads CASSLRDNGNTIYF. The DNA for the CDR3 is TGTGCCAGCAGCTTAAGGGACAACGGAAACACCATATATTTT.

V usage is TRBV4-3 and J usage is TRBJ2-5, with D perhaps TRBD1 (6 bases). Per germline, CDR1 LGHNA and CDR2 YSLEER. This CDR3 contains 14 residues. Trimming took off 1 base at V and 7 bases at J, with 13 bases between the two ends. The CDR3 region has the DNA TGCGCCAGCAGCCAAGGGACAGCTCCAGTGACCCAGTACTTC. Residues: CASSQGTAPVTQYF.

The gene calls are TRBV27 and TRBJ1-1; unclear D gene. CDR1 MNHEY and CDR2 SMNVEV come from the germline V gene (reference sequence). Trimming took off 1 base at V and 1 base at J, with 10 bases between the two ends. This CDR3 has 15 amino acids. CDR3 loop: CASSLWAAKNTEAFF. As DNA, the CDR3 is TGTGCCAGCAGTTTATGGGCCGCCAAGAACACTGAAGCTTTCTTT.

This clone was seen only a few times. This chain uses TRBV28 with TRBJ1-3; D uncertain. V gave up 1 base and J gave up 4 bases, with 17 bases separating them. CDR3 length: 17 residues. From germline, CDR1 is MDHEN and CDR2 SYDVKM. This CDR3 is CASSLSEDRYPGNTIYF. CDR3 sequence (DNA): TGTGCCAGCAGTTTATCGGAGGACCGGTACCCCGGAAACACCATATATTTT.

The V call is TRBV4-2, the J call TRBJ2-2; TRBD2 matches 7 bases. Trimming removed 7 bases from V and 3 bases from J; junction bases left unmatched: 11. The CDR3 consists of 16 residues. Germline lookup yields CDR1 LGHNA and CDR2 YNFKEQ. CDR3 in amino acids: CASKSGGGMDTGELFF. DNA of the CDR3: TGTGCCAGCAAGAGTGGGGGAGGGATGGACACCGGGGAGCTGTTTTTT.

The rearrangement links TRBV2 to TRBJ2-7; 11 positions match TRBD2. V dropped 6 bases and J dropped 7; count of bases not matched to a gene: 5. The CDR3 has 13 amino acids. Per the germline V gene, CDR1 is SNHLY and CDR2 is FYNNEI. CDR3 in DNA: TGTGCCAGCAGGACTAGCGGGACGGGGGAGCAGTACTTC. It is translated as CASRTSGTGEQYF.

In its sample, this clone was seen a few times. The chain joins TRBV28 to TRBJ1-4; D is perhaps TRBD1 (5 bases). Germline CDR1 reads MDHEN; CDR2 reads SYDVKM. CDR3 size: 13 residues. Trimming cost V 4 bases and J 8 bases, with 11 bases left between them. CDR3 amino acids: CASSSRDREKLFF. The CDR3 nucleotides read TGTGCCAGCAGTTCCAGGGATCGCGAAAAACTGTTTTTT.

This clone turned up a few times. The chain couples TRBV6-6 to TRBJ2-7; 8 nucleotides align to TRBD1. The length of the CDR3 is 14 residues. CDR1 and CDR2 (germline): MNHNY, SVGAGI (reference sequence). After removal of 6 bases from V and 4 bases from J, the junction contained 8 bases not matched to a gene. The CDR3 loop is CASSPGQGMYEQYF. CDR3 DNA sequence: TGTGCCAGCAGCCCCGGACAGGGAATGTACGAGCAGTACTTC.